The 32 T cell receptor beta chains presented below share a single source sample, sequenced in a study of cytomegalovirus exposure and HLA in healthy donors. PCR employed 60 Vbeta and 13 Jbeta primers. TCRdb's copy holds only in-frame clones and misses some; the assay was immunoSEQ multiplex PCR. The sample contains approximately 220,000 clones, 65% to 75% of which appear only once. The specimen sequenced was PBMCs. Receptor source: a woman in her 30s in good health and CMV-seronegative.

This clone has a handful of counts. The gene calls are TRBV2 and TRBJ2-7; possible D gene TRBD1, 5 bases. The V end was cut by 8 bases, the J end by 7 bases, with 18 bases between. CDR1 SNHLY and CDR2 FYNNEI come from the germline V gene. CDR3 length equals 13 residues. The CDR3 nucleotides are TGTGCCAGCGGGGCAGGCGGATCGGAGGAGCAGTACTTC. It is translated as CASGAGGSEEQYF.

The V gene is TRBV5-1, the J gene TRBJ1-1; no clear D gene. Looked up from germline, CDR1 is SGHRS and CDR2 is YFSETQ. Trimming cost V 0 bases and J 4 bases, with 13 bases left between them. The CDR3 is 15 residues long. The DNA for the CDR3 is TGCGCCAGCAGCTTGGCCATGAGAGGTCTCACTGAAGCTTTCTTT. Protein: CASSLAMRGLTEAFF. The full variable domain, rest sourced from reference TRBV5-1 and TRBJ1-1, is KAGVTQTPRYLIKTRGQQVTLSCSPISGHRSVSWYQQTPGQGLQFLFEYFSETQRNKGNFPGRFSGRQFSNSRSEMNVSTLELGDSALYLCASSLAMRGLTEAFFGQGTRLTVV.

V is TRBV11-3 and J is TRBJ2-7; weak D call: TRBD1 (6 bases). The CDR3 contains 15 residues. Trimming cost V 5 bases and J 4 bases, with 18 bases left between them. Germline values: CDR1 SGHNT, CDR2 YENEEA. As DNA, the CDR3 is TGTGCCAGCAGCCAAGCAACAGGGATACTTTACGAGCAGTACTTC. Its translation: CASSQATGILYEQYF.

V is TRBV4-2 and J is TRBJ2-7, with 9 bases matching TRBD1. This CDR3 is built from 17 residues. V shed 0 bases, J shed 4 bases, and the junction held 10 bases outside the gene matches. CDR1 and CDR2 (germline): LGHNA, YNFKEQ. The CDR3 DNA sequence: TGTGCCAGCAGCCAAGAGACTGGGACAGGGAAAGGGTACGAGCAGTACTTC. It specifies CASSQETGTGKGYEQYF.

V gene TRBV14 combines with J gene TRBJ2-5; D call uncertain. Germline CDR1 SGHDN, CDR2 FVKESK. Deletions cut 0 bases from V and 5 bases from J, with 10 bases between. CDR3 length: 14 amino acids. CDR3 residues: CASSQDYNTETQYF. CDR3 in DNA: TGTGCCAGCAGCCAAGATTACAACACGGAGACCCAGTACTTC.

The chain employs TRBV19 and TRBJ1-5; TRBD1 is a possible D gene (5 bases). Germline values: CDR1 LNHDA, CDR2 SQIVND (reference sequence). The CDR3 runs 14 residues. V lost 4 bases, J lost 4 bases, and 11 bases lay in between. The CDR3 DNA sequence: TGTGCCAGTAGTACCCCAGGGTCTAATCAGCCCCAGCATTTT. Residues: CASSTPGSNQPQHF.

This chain joins TRBV19 and TRBJ1-2; 9 bases agree with TRBD1. CDR1 is LNHDA, CDR2 SQIVND, per germline (reference sequence). The J segment lost 3 bases and the V segment lost 10 bases, leaving 21 bases of the junction unmatched. The CDR3 runs 18 residues. Written as DNA, the CDR3 is TGTGCCACTACCCCGTACGGGACAGGGTCCGGTCCGGACTATGGCTACACCTTC. The encoded protein is CATTPYGTGSGPDYGYTF.

This chain connects TRBV5-4 to TRBJ2-1; 16 nucleotides line up with TRBD2. Germline CDR1 is SGHNT and CDR2 is YYREEE (reference sequence). The CDR3 is 17 amino acids. V shed 0 bases, J shed 7 bases, and the junction held 4 bases outside the gene matches. The CDR3 DNA follows: TGTGCCAGCAGCTTGGCCTCGGGACTAGCGGGAGGGAATGAGCAGTTCTTC. Amino acids: CASSLASGLAGGNEQFF.

The rearrangement joins TRBV5-5 to TRBJ2-3, with no clear D. Germline values: CDR1 SGHKS, CDR2 YYEKEE (reference sequence). The CDR3 has 14 amino acids. V lost 0 bases, J lost 1 base, and 6 bases lay in between. CDR3 DNA: TGTGCCAGCAGCTTGGCCGGAGGCACAGATACGCAGTATTTT. Translated: CASSLAGGTDTQYF.

This sequence joins TRBV2 and TRBJ1-1; D not certain. Per the germline V gene, CDR1 is SNHLY and CDR2 is FYNNEI. Between the trimmed V and J ends, which lost 2 bases and 6 bases, there was a span of 4 bases. This CDR3 spans 11 amino acids. DNA for the CDR3: TGTGCCAGCAGTGAACGCGCTGAAGCTTTCTTT. Encoded protein: CASSERAEAFF. Combining the CDR3 with reference TRBV2 and TRBJ1-1 gives the whole variable domain EPEVTQTPSHQVTQMGQEVILRCVPISNHLYFYWYRQILGQKVEFLVSFYNNEISEKSEIFDDQFSVERPDGSNFTLKIRSTKLEDSAMYFCASSERAEAFFGQGTRLTVV.

In this sample, this clone turned up a few times. The rearrangement uses TRBV9 and TRBJ2-1, with TRBD2 matching over 8 bases. From germline, CDR1 is SGDLS and CDR2 YYNGEE. The CDR3 totals 15 residues. V dropped 3 bases and J dropped 9; count of bases not matched to a gene: 11. CDR3: CASSGKLAEGREQFF. In DNA, the CDR3 is TGTGCCAGCAGCGGTAAACTAGCGGAGGGGCGTGAGCAGTTCTTC.

This clone is a singleton in its sample. The chain employs TRBV5-1 and TRBJ2-5; TRBD1 agrees at 8 bases. This CDR3 has 13 amino acids. Trimming took 4 bases from V and 6 from J; bases not matched to a gene: 5. Germline CDR1 and CDR2: SGHRS and YFSETQ. CDR3 sequence (DNA): TGCGCCAGCAGCCCGGACAGGGTAAAGACCCAGTACTTC. Translated, it gives CASSPDRVKTQYF.

J is TRBJ2-7 and V is TRBV5-6; D is perhaps TRBD1 (5 bases). This CDR3 is built from 13 residues. V lost 0 bases to trimming and J lost 5 bases, with 9 bases between them. Germline CDR1 is SGHDT and CDR2 is YYEEEE. The CDR3 bases are TGTGCCAGCAGCTTGGGGGGCCGGAACGAGCAGTACTTC. The encoded protein is CASSLGGRNEQYF.

This chain uses TRBV7-8 with TRBJ2-1; 7 bases are shared with TRBD1. Losses at the gene ends were 1 base for V and 7 bases for J; bases not matched to a gene: 7. The CDR3 has 15 amino acids. Germline CDR1 reads SGHVS; CDR2 reads FQNEAQ. Here the CDR3 reads CASSLVQGVINEQFF. The DNA for the CDR3 is TGTGCCAGCAGCTTAGTCCAGGGGGTGATAAATGAGCAGTTCTTC.

The gene calls are TRBV6-5 and TRBJ2-7; 12 positions match TRBD2. Trimming at V came to 6 bases and at J to 5 bases, leaving 5 bases not matched to a gene. CDR3 length: 14 amino acids. Germline CDR1 MNHEY, CDR2 SVGAGI. The CDR3 loop reads CASRQTSGSHEQYF. CDR3 in DNA: TGTGCCAGCAGACAGACTAGCGGGAGCCACGAGCAGTACTTC.

This clone was seen a single time. This chain uses TRBV4-1 with TRBJ2-1, with a possible D match to TRBD2 (5 bases). Germline V CDR1 and CDR2: MGHRA, YSYEKL. This CDR3 spans 15 amino acids. Deletions cut 0 bases from V and 7 bases from J, with 13 bases between. The CDR3 DNA is TGCGCCAGCAGCCAAGAAGGACTTTCGGGGAATGAGCAGTTCTTC. It translates to CASSQEGLSGNEQFF.

This clone showed up many times. This chain links TRBV6-1 with TRBJ2-7; D uncertain. The CDR3 covers 15 residues. The germline gives CDR1 MNHNS, CDR2 SASEGT. V was trimmed by 2 bases and J by 2 bases, leaving 13 bases between them. The CDR3: CASSEQRVAAYEQYF. In nucleotides, the CDR3 is TGTGCCAGCAGTGAACAACGGGTAGCAGCCTACGAGCAGTACTTC.

V usage is TRBV2 and J usage is TRBJ2-7; 14 bases match TRBD2. CDR1 and CDR2 from the germline V gene are SNHLY and FYNNEI. The ends lost 7 bases at V and 4 bases at J; junction bases unmatched: 6. The CDR3 totals 15 residues. This chain's CDR3 is CASMRLAGGLYEQYF. DNA of the CDR3: TGTGCCAGCATGAGACTAGCGGGAGGGCTGTACGAGCAGTACTTC.

The CDR3 coding sequence is TGTGCCTCCCGGGCGGCAGGGGACAATTCACCCCTCCACTTT. Amino acid sequence: CASRAAGDNSPLHF. V usage is TRBV10-3 and J usage is TRBJ1-6; D may be TRBD1 (6 bases). The V end was cut by 11 bases, the J end by 7 bases, with 18 bases between. This CDR3 has 14 residues. The germline CDR1 and CDR2 sequences are ENHRY and SYGVKD.

This clone was seen only once. The chain links TRBV5-1 to TRBJ2-1; possible D gene TRBD1, 5 bases. Trimming removed 3 bases at V and 7 bases at J, with 11 bases between. Germline V gives CDR1 SGHRS, CDR2 YFSETQ. This CDR3 contains 13 residues. CDR3 bases: TGCGCCAGCAGCTGGGAACAGGCGAATGAGCAGTTCTTC. This sequence encodes CASSWEQANEQFF. Based on the CDR3 plus reference TRBV5-1 and TRBJ2-1, the full variable domain is KAGVTQTPRYLIKTRGQQVTLSCSPISGHRSVSWYQQTPGQGLQFLFEYFSETQRNKGNFPGRFSGRQFSNSRSEMNVSTLELGDSALYLCASSWEQANEQFFGPGTRLTVL.

This clone was seen only a few times. This chain connects TRBV7-9 to TRBJ2-3; D not certain. The CDR3 consists of 15 residues. The germline gives CDR1 SEHNR, CDR2 FQNEAQ (reference sequence). Trimming took 2 bases from V and 2 from J, leaving 11 bases between them. CDR3 in amino acids: CASSLSSVDTDTQYF. The CDR3 DNA reads TGTGCCAGCAGCTTATCGAGCGTTGACACAGATACGCAGTATTTT.

J is TRBJ1-1 and V is TRBV6-5, with D maybe TRBD1 (6 bases). Germline V gene sequence: CDR1 MNHEY, CDR2 SVGAGI. The CDR3 sequence is 15 residues long. The V end lost 4 bases, the J end lost 2 bases, and 14 bases lay between the germline ends. CDR3 region: CASSLGGGTNTEAFF. The CDR3 bases are TGTGCCAGCAGTTTGGGCGGGGGGACAAACACTGAAGCTTTCTTT.

The chain carries TRBV27 and TRBJ1-2; D unclear. V was trimmed by 0 bases and J by 7 bases, leaving 9 bases between them. Germline CDR1 reads MNHEY; CDR2 reads SMNVEV (reference sequence). This CDR3 contains 13 residues. CDR3 bases: TGTGCCAGCAGTTTATCGGCGGTTGGTGGCTACACCTTC. Its translation: CASSLSAVGGYTF.

In this sample, this clone turned up a few times. The chain links TRBV6-5 to TRBJ1-1; 8 positions match TRBD1. The CDR3 runs to 13 residues. The ends lost 0 bases at V and 6 bases at J; junction bases unmatched: 0. Germline V gene sequence: CDR1 MNHEY, CDR2 SVGAGI. The CDR3 nucleotides read TGTGCCAGCAGTTACTCGACAGGGGCTGAAGCTTTCTTT. It specifies CASSYSTGAEAFF.

The chain recombines TRBV4-1 with TRBJ1-6; a weak D match, TRBD1 (5 bases). Trimming left V 4 bases short and J 5 bases short, with 15 bases between. The CDR3 sequence is 16 residues long. Germline assignment: CDR1 MGHRA and CDR2 YSYEKL. The DNA for the CDR3 is TGCGCCAGCAGCCCCTACACGGGGGGAAATAATTCACCCCTCCACTTT. Protein sequence: CASSPYTGGNNSPLHF.

The chain employs TRBV6-1 and TRBJ1-1; a possible D gene is TRBD1 (5 bases). Trimming took off 5 bases at V and 2 bases at J, with 9 bases between the two ends. Germline-derived CDR1 and CDR2 are MNHNS and SASEGT. CDR3 length equals 13 residues. In DNA form, the CDR3 reads TGTGCCAGCAGTACGACAGAAAACACTGAAGCTTTCTTT. Its translation is CASSTTENTEAFF.

The chain has TRBV19 and TRBJ1-5; D perhaps matches TRBD1 (5 bases). This CDR3 contains 14 residues. Germline values: CDR1 LNHDA, CDR2 SQIVND (reference sequence). The V end was cut by 6 bases, the J end by 4 bases, with 13 bases between. As DNA, the CDR3 is TGTGCCAGTAGATCGGGGGGGAAGAATCAGCCCCAGCATTTT. Encoded protein: CASRSGGKNQPQHF.

The sample holds a few counts of this clone. The chain joins TRBV9 to TRBJ1-3; 7 bases align to TRBD1. The ends lost 0 bases at V and 4 bases at J; junction bases unmatched: 7. The CDR3 contains 16 residues. Germline V lookup: CDR1 SGDLS, CDR2 YYNGEE. The CDR3 nucleotides are TGTGCCAGCAGCGTAGACTGGGGACAGAGGGGAAACACCATATATTTT. It encodes CASSVDWGQRGNTIYF.

The V and J genes are TRBV18 and TRBJ1-3; D remains unclear. Germline loops: CDR1 KGHSH, CDR2 LQKENI. V was cut by 0 bases and J by 1 base, with 10 bases left in between. The CDR3 is 16 amino acids. CDR3 coding DNA: TGTGCCAGCTCACCACCGCGTGTACTTTCTGGAAACACCATATATTTT. The encoded protein is CASSPPRVLSGNTIYF.

The chain couples TRBV10-3 to TRBJ1-1; the D gene is possibly TRBD1 (6 bases). The CDR3 is 15 residues long. V dropped 5 bases and J dropped 4 bases, with 17 bases sitting between them. Germline loops: CDR1 ENHRY, CDR2 SYGVKD. This CDR3 reads CAISNLQGMSTEAFF. The CDR3 DNA reads as TGTGCCATCAGTAATCTACAGGGTATGAGCACTGAAGCTTTCTTT.

V gene TRBV30 combines with J gene TRBJ1-6, with D possibly matching TRBD1 (5 bases). The germline CDR1 and CDR2 sequences are GTSNPN and SVGIG (reference sequence). This CDR3 is built from 15 residues. V shed 7 bases and J shed 0 bases, with 13 bases lying between them. In DNA, the CDR3 is TGTGCCTTCAGGGAATCGGTCTCCTATAATTCACCCCTCCACTTT. Translating gives CAFRESVSYNSPLHF.

The chain links TRBV2 to TRBJ2-2; TRBD2 agrees at 10 bases. This CDR3 has 15 amino acids. V trimming: 5 bases; J trimming: 4 bases; junction bases outside the gene matches: 4. Germline V gives CDR1 SNHLY, CDR2 FYNNEI. CDR3 amino acids: CASSSLAGPTGELFF. CDR3 sequence (DNA): TGTGCCAGCAGTTCACTAGCGGGGCCCACCGGGGAGCTGTTTTTT.